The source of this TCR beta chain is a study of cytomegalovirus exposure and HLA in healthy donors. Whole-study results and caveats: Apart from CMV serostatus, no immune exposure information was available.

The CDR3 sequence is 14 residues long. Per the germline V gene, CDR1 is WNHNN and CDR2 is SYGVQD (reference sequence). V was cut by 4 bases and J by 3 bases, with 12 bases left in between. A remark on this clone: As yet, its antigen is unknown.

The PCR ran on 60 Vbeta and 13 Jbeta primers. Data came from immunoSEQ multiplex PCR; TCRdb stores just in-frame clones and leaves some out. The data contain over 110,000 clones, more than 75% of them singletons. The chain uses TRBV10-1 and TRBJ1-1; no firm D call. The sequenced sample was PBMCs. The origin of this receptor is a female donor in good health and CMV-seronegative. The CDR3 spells CASSVGLGDTEAFF. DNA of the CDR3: TGCGCCAGCAGTGTAGGGTTGGGAGACACTGAAGCTTTCTTT.